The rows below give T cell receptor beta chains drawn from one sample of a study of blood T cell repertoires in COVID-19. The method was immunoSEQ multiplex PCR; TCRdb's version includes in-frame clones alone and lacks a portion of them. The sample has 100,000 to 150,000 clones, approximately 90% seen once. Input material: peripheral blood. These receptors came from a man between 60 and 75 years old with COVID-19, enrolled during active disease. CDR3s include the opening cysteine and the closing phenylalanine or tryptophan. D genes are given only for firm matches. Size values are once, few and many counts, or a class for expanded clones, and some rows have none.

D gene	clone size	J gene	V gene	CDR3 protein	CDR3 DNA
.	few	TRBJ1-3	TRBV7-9	CASSFPRRQGNTIYF	TGTGCCAGCAGCTTTCCGCGCAGGCAAGGAAACACCATATATTTT
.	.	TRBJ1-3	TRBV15	CATSRLPPPIPGGNTIYF	TGTGCCACCAGCAGACTGCCCCCCCCTATCCCAGGAGGAAACACCATATATTTT
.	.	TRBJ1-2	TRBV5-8	CASSRQISDGYTF	TGTGCCAGCAGCCGACAAATCTCGGATGGCTACACCTTC
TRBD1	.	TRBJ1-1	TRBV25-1	CASSAETGWYTEAFF	TGTGCCAGCAGTGCAGAGACAGGGTGGTACACTGAAGCTTTCTTT
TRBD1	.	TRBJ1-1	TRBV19	CASSLGTGGENTEAFF	TGTGCCAGTAGTCTCGGGACAGGGGGCGAGAACACTGAAGCTTTCTTT
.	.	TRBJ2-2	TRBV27	CASRPQDGELFF	TGTGCCAGCAGGCCTCAGGACGGGGAGCTGTTTTTT
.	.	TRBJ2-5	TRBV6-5	CASSLNPGETQYF	TGTGCCAGCAGCCTTAACCCGGGGGAGACCCAGTACTTC
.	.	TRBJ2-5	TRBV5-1	CASSLGASQETQYF	TGCGCCAGCAGCTTGGGTGCCAGCCAAGAGACCCAGTACTTC
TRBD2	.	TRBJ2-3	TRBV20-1	CSASPSGDSTDTQYF	TGCAGTGCTAGTCCCAGCGGGGACAGCACAGATACGCAGTATTTT
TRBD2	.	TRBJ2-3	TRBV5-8	CASSYGLAGTDTQYF	TGTGCCAGCAGCTATGGACTAGCGGGCACAGATACGCAGTATTTT
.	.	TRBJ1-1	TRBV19	CASSPLTMNTEAFF	TGTGCCAGTAGTCCCTTGACAATGAACACTGAAGCTTTCTTT
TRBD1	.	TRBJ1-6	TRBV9	CASSTGQGASSYNSPLHF	TGTGCCAGCAGTACCGGACAGGGGGCGAGCTCCTATAATTCACCCCTCCACTTT
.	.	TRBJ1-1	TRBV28	CASSTAGWRNTEAFF	TGTGCCAGCAGCACCGCCGGGTGGAGGAACACTGAAGCTTTCTTT
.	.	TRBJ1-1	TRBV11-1	CASSLGRNTEAFF	TGTGCCAGCAGCTTAGGCAGGAACACTGAAGCTTTCTTT
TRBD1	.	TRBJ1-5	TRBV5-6	CASSLGQGAYQPQHF	TGTGCCAGCAGCTTGGGACAGGGGGCTTATCAGCCCCAGCATTTT
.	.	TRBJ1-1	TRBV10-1	CASSEDEATEAFF	TGCGCCAGCAGTGAGGATGAGGCCACTGAAGCTTTCTTT
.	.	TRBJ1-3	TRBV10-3	CAISIHTWGEYGNTIYF	TGTGCCATCAGTATCCACACATGGGGGGAGTATGGAAACACCATATATTTT
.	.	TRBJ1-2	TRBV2	CASSDLMASYGYTF	TGTGCCAGCAGTGATTTGATGGCCAGCTATGGCTACACCTTC
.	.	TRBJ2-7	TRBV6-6	CASTHHTSYEQYF	TGTGCCAGCACCCACCACACCTCCTACGAGCAGTACTTC
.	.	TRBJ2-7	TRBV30	CAWSSDSYEQYF	TGTGCCTGGAGTTCGGACAGTTACGAGCAGTACTTC
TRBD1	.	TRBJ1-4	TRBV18	CASSPAPGQGDEKLFF	TGTGCCAGCTCACCGGCCCCGGGACAGGGAGACGAAAAACTGTTTTTT
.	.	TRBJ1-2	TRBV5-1	CASSLRGSDGYTF	TGCGCCAGCAGCTTGAGGGGAAGTGATGGCTACACCTTC
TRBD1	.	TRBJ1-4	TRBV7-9	CASSQQGGAVNEKLFF	TGTGCCAGCAGTCAGCAAGGGGGCGCGGTTAATGAAAAACTGTTTTTT
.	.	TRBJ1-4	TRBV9	CASSVALNEKLFF	TGTGCCAGCAGCGTAGCCCTAAATGAAAAACTGTTTTTT
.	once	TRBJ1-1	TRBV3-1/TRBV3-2	CASSQGPNTEAFF	TGTGCCAGCAGCCAAGGGCCTAACACTGAAGCTTTCTTT
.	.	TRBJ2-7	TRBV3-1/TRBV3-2	CASSQDQGFRGSYEQYF	TGTGCCAGCAGCCAAGATCAAGGATTCAGGGGCTCCTACGAGCAGTACTTC
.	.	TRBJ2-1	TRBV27	CASRGPYNEQFF	TGTGCCAGCAGGGGGCCGTACAATGAGCAGTTCTTC
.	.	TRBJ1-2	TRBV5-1	CASSLVGAGYTF	TGCGCCAGCAGCTTGGTGGGGGCTGGCTACACCTTC
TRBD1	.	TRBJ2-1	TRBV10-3	CAISSTGTGGDNEQFF	TGTGCCATCAGCTCTACCGGGACAGGGGGCGACAATGAGCAGTTCTTC
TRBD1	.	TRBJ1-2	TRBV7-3	CASSFDRGAGYTF	TGTGCCAGCAGCTTCGACAGGGGGGCGGGCTACACCTTC
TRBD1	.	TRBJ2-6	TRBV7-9	CASSTPGTGASGANVLTF	TGTGCCAGCAGCACACCCGGGACAGGGGCTTCTGGGGCCAACGTCCTGACTTTC
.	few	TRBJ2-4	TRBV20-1	CSASQLVAKNIQYF	TGCAGTGCTAGTCAACTGGTAGCCAAAAACATTCAGTACTTC
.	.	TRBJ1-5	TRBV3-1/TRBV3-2	CASSPCGYYSNQPQHF	TGTGCCAGCAGCCCTTGCGGCTATTATAGCAATCAGCCCCAGCATTTT
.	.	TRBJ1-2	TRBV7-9	CASSSRVYGYTF	TGTGCCAGCAGCTCACGCGTCTATGGCTACACCTTC
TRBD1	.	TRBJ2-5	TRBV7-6	CASSLTRQGTETQYF	TGTGCCAGCAGCCTCACTCGACAGGGGACAGAGACCCAGTACTTC
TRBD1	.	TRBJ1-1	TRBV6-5	CASRGDRLNTEAFF	TGTGCCAGCAGAGGGGACAGACTGAACACTGAAGCTTTCTTT
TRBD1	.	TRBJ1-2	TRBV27	CASSSNMGQGFYTF	TGTGCCAGCAGTTCCAATATGGGACAGGGATTCTACACCTTC
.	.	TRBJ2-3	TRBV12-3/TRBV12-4	CASSLSVSDTQYF	TGTGCCAGCAGTTTATCGGTGAGCGATACGCAGTATTTT
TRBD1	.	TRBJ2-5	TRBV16	CASSKGTGEQETQYF	TGTGCCAGCAGCAAAGGGACAGGGGAACAAGAGACCCAGTACTTC
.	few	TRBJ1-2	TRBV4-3	CASSRSRESVGGYTF	TGCGCCAGCAGCCGCTCCCGGGAAAGTGTAGGTGGCTACACCTTC
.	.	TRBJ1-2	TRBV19	CASGQPGQHYGYTF	TGTGCCAGTGGGCAGCCTGGACAGCACTATGGCTACACCTTC
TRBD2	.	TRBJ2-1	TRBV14	CASSHSVAGGHEQFF	TGTGCCAGCAGCCACTCCGTAGCGGGGGGGCATGAGCAGTTCTTC
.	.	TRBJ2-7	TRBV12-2	CASRLGTGGPYEQYF	TGTGCAAGTCGCCTAGGGACAGGGGGTCCCTACGAGCAGTACTTC
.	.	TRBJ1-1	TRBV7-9	CASSSQIQLSEAFF	TGTGCCAGCAGCTCCCAGATACAACTATCTGAAGCTTTCTTT
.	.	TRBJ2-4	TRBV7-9	CASSSRGQNIQYF	TGTGCCAGCAGCTCGCGCGGGCAAAACATTCAGTACTTC
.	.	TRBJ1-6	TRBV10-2	CASMATSYNSPLHF	TGCGCCAGCATGGCAACCTCCTATAATTCACCCCTCCACTTT
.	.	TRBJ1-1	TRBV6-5	CASSKTGVTEAFF	TGTGCCAGCAGTAAAACGGGAGTGACTGAAGCTTTCTTT